Shown below are 19 T cell receptor beta chains from a single sample sequenced in a study of shared T cell receptors in the human thymus. Only in-frame clones appear in the TCRdb table, and some are missing; sequencing was by immunoSEQ multiplex PCR. The sample yields 650,000 to 950,000 clones, 70% to 90% seen once. These data also formed part of another study, on human thymus T cells.

What was sequenced was thymocytes. Receptors originate from a girl in the first two years of life with a congenital heart defect.

The chain recombines TRBV9 with TRBJ2-2; D perhaps matches TRBD2 (7 bases). This CDR3 has 16 residues. Germline CDR1 and CDR2: SGDLS and YYNGEE. V shed 0 bases and J shed 3 bases, with 12 bases lying between them. CDR3 DNA: TGTGCCAGCAGCGTAGGAGGGGGGGGAGACACCGGGGAGCTGTTTTTT. Translation gives CASSVGGGGDTGELFF.

This rearrangement joins TRBV29-1 to TRBJ1-2, with D perhaps TRBD1 (5 bases). With 5 bases removed from V and 8 bases from J, the gap between germline ends came to 21 bases. The CDR3 extends over 14 amino acids. CDR1 is SQVTM and CDR2 is ANQGSEA in the germline V gene. The CDR3 bases are TGCAGCGTTTTCCCTCTGACAGCCTATATCGGCTACACCTTC. Its translation: CSVFPLTAYIGYTF.

The chain uses TRBV11-1 and TRBJ2-7, with a possible D match to TRBD1 (6 bases). Germline V gene sequence: CDR1 SGHAT, CDR2 FQDESV (reference sequence). The CDR3 spans 15 residues. The V gene lost 1 base and the J gene lost 6 bases, with 16 bases spanning the gap. The CDR3 DNA sequence: TGTGCCAGCAGCTTAGGGTTGGGGGCAGAGGGCGAGCAGTACTTC. Translation gives CASSLGLGAEGEQYF.

V usage is TRBV7-9 and J usage is TRBJ1-2; D not certain. This CDR3 contains 13 residues. Trimming removed 5 bases from V and 2 bases from J, with 9 bases in between. Germline CDR1 reads SEHNR; CDR2 reads FQNEAQ (reference sequence). The CDR3, as DNA: TGTGCCAGCAGCCCCACAGAGAACTATGGCTACACCTTC. Protein: CASSPTENYGYTF.

V and J are TRBV19 and TRBJ2-7; 13 bases agree with TRBD2. Looked up from germline, CDR1 is LNHDA and CDR2 is SQIVND (reference sequence). This CDR3 has 17 amino acids. The trim removed 6 bases at V and 0 bases at J, leaving 8 bases unmatched. Here the CDR3 reads CASSPGLAGLSSYEQYF. CDR3 in DNA: TGTGCCAGTAGCCCGGGACTAGCGGGGTTAAGCTCCTACGAGCAGTACTTC.

The chain joins TRBV7-9 to TRBJ1-6; 7 positions match TRBD1. CDR3 length: 15 amino acids. Germline CDR1 reads SEHNR; CDR2 reads FQNEAQ (reference sequence). After removal of 5 bases from V and 0 bases from J, the junction contained 1 base not matched to a gene. The CDR3 DNA sequence: TGTGCCAGCAGCCGGGACAGCTCCTATAATTCACCCCTCCACTTT. Its translation: CASSRDSSYNSPLHF. The whole variable domain, remainder taken from reference TRBV7-9 and TRBJ1-6, is DTGVSQNPRHKITKRGQNVTFRCDPISEHNRLYWYRQTLGQGPEFLTYFQNEAQLEKSRLLSDRFSAERPKGSFSTLEIQRTEQGDSAMYLCASSRDSSYNSPLHFGNGTRLTVT.

This chain joins TRBV25-1 and TRBJ2-3; D might be TRBD2 (5 bases). CDR1 and CDR2 from the germline V gene are MGHDK and SYGVNS. This CDR3 comprises 16 residues. V lost 2 bases and J 3 bases, leaving 15 bases between the germline ends. CDR3 DNA sequence: TGTGCCAGCAGTGAAGCCTGGGAGTCTTTAACAGATACGCAGTATTTT. Protein product: CASSEAWESLTDTQYF.

The CDR3 is CASSLTGSKGTEAFF. The CDR3 coding sequence is TGTGCCAGCAGTTTAACAGGGAGCAAAGGCACTGAAGCTTTCTTT. This chain links TRBV5-6 with TRBJ1-1, with D possibly matching TRBD1 (6 bases). Between the trimmed V and J ends, which lost 5 bases and 4 bases, there was a span of 18 bases. This CDR3 is built from 15 residues. Germline-derived CDR1 and CDR2 are SGHDT and YYEEEE. Using reference TRBV5-6 and TRBJ1-1 for the parts outside the CDR3, the full variable domain is DAGVTQSPTHLIKTRGQQVTLRCSPKSGHDTVSWYQQALGQGPQFIFQYYEEEERQRGNFPDRFSGHQFPNYSSELNVNALLLGDSALYLCASSLTGSKGTEAFFGQGTRLTVV.

This clone was observed once. The chain has TRBV9 and TRBJ1-6, with D possibly matching TRBD1 (6 bases). Germline V gene sequence: CDR1 SGDLS, CDR2 YYNGEE. Trimming shortened V by 3 bases and J by 8 bases, and 9 bases separated the two germline ends. This CDR3 is built from 13 residues. DNA for the CDR3: TGTGCCAGCAGCGAGGGGGGGGATTCACCCCTCCACTTT. It is translated as CASSEGGDSPLHF.

The chain employs TRBV5-4 and TRBJ2-5; D is perhaps TRBD1 (6 bases). The germline V gene has CDR1 SGHNT and CDR2 YYREEE (reference sequence). The CDR3 is 16 residues long. The V end lost 4 bases, the J end lost 4 bases, and 20 bases lay between the germline ends. In DNA form, the CDR3 reads TGTGCCAGCAGCCTACACCTCCGGGACATTCTAGAGACCCAGTACTTC. Translating it yields CASSLHLRDILETQYF.

This chain joins TRBV4-1 and TRBJ1-2; D remains ambiguous. The germline V gene has CDR1 MGHRA and CDR2 YSYEKL. V gave up 0 bases and J gave up 3 bases, with 5 bases separating them. The CDR3 loop spans 13 amino acids. As DNA, the CDR3 is TGCGCCAGCAGCCAAGAGGGCCACTATGGCTACACCTTC. Its translation is CASSQEGHYGYTF.

The chain has TRBV7-9 and TRBJ2-2; a possible D gene is TRBD1 (5 bases). Germline CDR1 and CDR2: SEHNR and FQNEAQ (reference sequence). V lost 4 bases to trimming and J lost 4 bases, with 19 bases between them. The CDR3 contains 17 residues. This CDR3 reads CASSSFRPRTLTGELFF. The CDR3 nucleotides read TGTGCCAGCAGCTCTTTTCGACCCCGGACACTCACCGGGGAGCTGTTTTTT. The full variable domain, rest sourced from reference TRBV7-9 and TRBJ2-2, is DTGVSQNPRHKITKRGQNVTFRCDPISEHNRLYWYRQTLGQGPEFLTYFQNEAQLEKSRLLSDRFSAERPKGSFSTLEIQRTEQGDSAMYLCASSSFRPRTLTGELFFGEGSRLTVL.

This rearrangement joins TRBV7-6 to TRBJ1-2; 7 bases align to TRBD1. Trimming took 4 bases from V and 8 from J; bases not matched to a gene: 7. CDR1 and CDR2 from the germline V gene are SGHVS and FNYEAQ. The CDR3 has 13 residues. The CDR3 loop reads CASSSWDSGGYTF. Here the CDR3 DNA reads TGTGCCAGCAGCTCGTGGGACAGCGGCGGCTACACCTTC.

This rearrangement joins TRBV14 to TRBJ2-5; D not resolved. Between the trimmed V and J ends, which lost 0 bases and 5 bases, there was a span of 7 bases. The V gene's germline CDR1 is SGHDN and CDR2 FVKESK. The CDR3 spans 13 residues. The CDR3: CASSQELEETQYF. CDR3 nucleotides: TGTGCCAGCAGCCAAGAGTTAGAGGAGACCCAGTACTTC.

This chain links TRBV15 with TRBJ1-2; D is uncertain. CDR1 is LNHNV, CDR2 YYDKDF, per germline (reference sequence). The CDR3 totals 16 residues. V lost 0 bases and J 3 bases, leaving 14 bases between the germline ends. The CDR3 nucleotides read TGTGCCACCAGCAGAGATGTTCTGGAGGCCGACTATGGCTACACCTTC. Protein product: CATSRDVLEADYGYTF.

This chain joins TRBV2 and TRBJ2-5, with 8 positions matching TRBD2. V dropped 5 bases and J dropped 5; count of bases not matched to a gene: 10. CDR1 and CDR2 (germline): SNHLY, FYNNEI. The CDR3 contains 15 residues. The CDR3 is CASSRTSGGRETQYF. The CDR3 region has the DNA TGTGCCAGCAGTCGTACCAGCGGGGGTAGGGAGACCCAGTACTTC.

This rearrangement joins TRBV11-3 to TRBJ2-7, with D perhaps matching TRBD1 (5 bases). Trimming took 4 bases from V and 3 from J, leaving 16 bases between them. This CDR3 region has 15 residues. The germline V gene encodes CDR1 SGHNT and CDR2 YENEEA. The CDR3 DNA reads TGTGCCAGCAGCTCGATCCTATCAGGGTTCTACGAGCAGTACTTC. This codes for CASSSILSGFYEQYF. The whole variable domain, remainder taken from reference TRBV11-3 and TRBJ2-7, is EAGVVQSPRYKIIEKKQPVAFWCNPISGHNTLYWYLQNLGQGPELLIRYENEEAVDDSQLPKDRFSAERLKGVDSTLKIQPAELGDSAVYLCASSSILSGFYEQYFGPGTRLTVT.

The rearrangement joins TRBV11-2 to TRBJ1-5; D might be TRBD1 (6 bases). Trimming took 5 bases from V and 6 from J, leaving 17 bases between them. The CDR3 is 15 amino acids. Germline CDR1 reads SGHAT; CDR2 reads FQNNGV. In DNA, the CDR3 is TGTGCCAGCAGCCCCCAGAGGACAGCGTCTCAGCCCCAGCATTTT. Translation gives CASSPQRTASQPQHF.

As regards this clone: Other DNA sequences in the same sample also yield this CDR3. The rearrangement links TRBV20-1 to TRBJ1-1; D is undetermined. Trimming took off 2 bases at V and 3 bases at J, with 4 bases between the two ends. Germline loops: CDR1 DFQATT, CDR2 SNEGSKA (reference sequence). The CDR3 covers 11 residues. The CDR3 nucleotides are TGCAGTGCTAGACGAGACACTGAAGCTTTCTTT. It is translated as CSARRDTEAFF.